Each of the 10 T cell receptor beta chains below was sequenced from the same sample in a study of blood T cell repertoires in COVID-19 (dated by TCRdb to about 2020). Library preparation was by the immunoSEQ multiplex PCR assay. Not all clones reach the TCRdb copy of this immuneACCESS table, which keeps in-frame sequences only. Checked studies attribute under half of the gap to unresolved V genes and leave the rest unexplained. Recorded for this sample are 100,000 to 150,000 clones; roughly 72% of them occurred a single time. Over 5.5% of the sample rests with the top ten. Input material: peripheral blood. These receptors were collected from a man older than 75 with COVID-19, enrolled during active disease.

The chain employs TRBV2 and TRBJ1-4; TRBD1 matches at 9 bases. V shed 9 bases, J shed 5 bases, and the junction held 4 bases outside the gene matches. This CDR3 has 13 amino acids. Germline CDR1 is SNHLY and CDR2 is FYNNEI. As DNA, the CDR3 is TGTGCCAGACGAGGACAGGGGAATGAAAAACTGTTTTTT. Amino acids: CARRGQGNEKLFF.

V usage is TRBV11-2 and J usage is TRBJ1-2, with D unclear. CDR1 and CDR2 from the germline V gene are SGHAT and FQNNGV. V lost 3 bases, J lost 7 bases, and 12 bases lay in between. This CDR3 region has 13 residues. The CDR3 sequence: CASSFGGWGGYTF. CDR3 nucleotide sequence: TGTGCCAGCAGCTTTGGAGGGTGGGGTGGCTACACCTTC. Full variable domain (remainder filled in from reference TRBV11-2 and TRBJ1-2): EAGVAQSPRYKIIEKRQSVAFWCNPISGHATLYWYQQILGQGPKLLIQFQNNGVVDDSQLPKDRFSAERLKGVDSTLKIQPAKLEDSAVYLCASSFGGWGGYTFGSGTRLTVV.

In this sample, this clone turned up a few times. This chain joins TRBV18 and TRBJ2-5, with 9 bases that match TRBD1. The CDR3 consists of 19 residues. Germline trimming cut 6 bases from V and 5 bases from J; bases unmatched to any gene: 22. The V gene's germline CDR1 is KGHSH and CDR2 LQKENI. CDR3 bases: TGTGCCAGCTCCCTAACCATGAGGGGACAGGGAGGCGCCCGGGAGACCCAGTACTTC. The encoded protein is CASSLTMRGQGGARETQYF.

In nucleotides, the CDR3 is TGTGCCAGTGTAGACACGCCGAACACTGAAGCTTTCTTT. It is translated as CASVDTPNTEAFF. The rearrangement joins TRBV2 to TRBJ1-1; D gene ambiguous. CDR3 size: 13 residues. V shed 9 bases and J shed 1 base, with 12 bases lying between them. Germline CDR1 is SNHLY and CDR2 is FYNNEI.

The CDR3: CASSDTPEETEAFF. CDR3 bases: TGTGCCAGCAGTGATACCCCCGAGGAGACTGAAGCTTTCTTT. The rearrangement joins TRBV2 to TRBJ1-1; D is unclear. CDR1 SNHLY and CDR2 FYNNEI come from the germline V gene. CDR3 length: 14 amino acids. Trimming took 3 bases from V and 5 from J, leaving 13 bases between them.

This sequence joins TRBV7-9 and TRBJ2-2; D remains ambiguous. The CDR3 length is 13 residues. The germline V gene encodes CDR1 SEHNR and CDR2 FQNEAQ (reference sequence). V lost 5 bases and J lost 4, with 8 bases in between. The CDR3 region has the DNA TGTGCCAGCAGCCCAAAGAGCACCGGGGAGCTGTTTTTT. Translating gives CASSPKSTGELFF.

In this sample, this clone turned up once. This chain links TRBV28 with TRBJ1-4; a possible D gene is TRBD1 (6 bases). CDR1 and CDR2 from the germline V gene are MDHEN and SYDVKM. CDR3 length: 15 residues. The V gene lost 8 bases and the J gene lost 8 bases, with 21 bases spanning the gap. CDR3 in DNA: TGTGCCAGCGCCATCTACGGGGGGCGAGGGGAAAAACTGTTTTTT. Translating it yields CASAIYGGRGEKLFF.

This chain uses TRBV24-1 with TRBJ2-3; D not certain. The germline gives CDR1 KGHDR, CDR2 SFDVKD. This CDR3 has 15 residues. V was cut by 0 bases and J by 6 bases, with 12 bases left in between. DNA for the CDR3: TGTGCCACCAGTGATTTGCATGCAGGCAGGGATACGCAGTATTTT. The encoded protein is CATSDLHAGRDTQYF.

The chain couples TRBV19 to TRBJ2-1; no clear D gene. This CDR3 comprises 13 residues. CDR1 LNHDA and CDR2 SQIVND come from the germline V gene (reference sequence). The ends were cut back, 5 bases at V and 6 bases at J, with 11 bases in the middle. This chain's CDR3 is CASSYGYGNEQFF. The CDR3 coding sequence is TGTGCCAGTAGTTACGGTTACGGCAATGAGCAGTTCTTC.

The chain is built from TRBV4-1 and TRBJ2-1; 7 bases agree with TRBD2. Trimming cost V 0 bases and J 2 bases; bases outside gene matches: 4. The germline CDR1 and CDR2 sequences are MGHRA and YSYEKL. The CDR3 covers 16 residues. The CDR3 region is CASSQEGLLAYNEQFF. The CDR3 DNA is TGCGCCAGCAGCCAAGAGGGACTACTAGCCTACAATGAGCAGTTCTTC.